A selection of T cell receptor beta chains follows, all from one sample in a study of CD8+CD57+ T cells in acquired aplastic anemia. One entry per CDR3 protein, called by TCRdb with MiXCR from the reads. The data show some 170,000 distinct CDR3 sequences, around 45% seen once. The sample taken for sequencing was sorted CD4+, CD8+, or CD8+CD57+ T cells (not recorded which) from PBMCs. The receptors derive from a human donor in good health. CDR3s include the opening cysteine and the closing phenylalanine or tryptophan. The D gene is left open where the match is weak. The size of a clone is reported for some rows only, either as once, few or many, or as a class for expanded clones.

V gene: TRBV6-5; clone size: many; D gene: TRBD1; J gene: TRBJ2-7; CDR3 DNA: TGTGCCAGCAGTTACTGGAGACAGGGGTACGAGCAGTACTTC; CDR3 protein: CASSYWRQGYEQYF
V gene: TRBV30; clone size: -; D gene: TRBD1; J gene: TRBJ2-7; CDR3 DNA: TGTGCCTGGAGGGGGGTCGGGACAGGGAACCACGAGCAGTACTTC; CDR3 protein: CAWRGVGTGNHEQYF
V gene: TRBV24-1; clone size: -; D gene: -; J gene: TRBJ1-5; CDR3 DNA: TGTGCCACCAGCGAGACCAGGCCTGCGGTGGGGCCCCAGCATTTT; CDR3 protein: CATSETRPAVGPQHF
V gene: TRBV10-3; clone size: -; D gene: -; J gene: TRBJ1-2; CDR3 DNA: TGTGCCATCAGTGAGTCGATGGTAGAGTATAGTGGCTACACCTTC; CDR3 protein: CAISESMVEYSGYTF
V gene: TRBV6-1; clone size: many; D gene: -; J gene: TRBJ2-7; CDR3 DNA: TGTGCCAGCAGTCAATTCTACGAGCAGTACTTC; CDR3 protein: CASSQFYEQYF
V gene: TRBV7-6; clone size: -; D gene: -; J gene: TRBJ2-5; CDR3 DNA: TGTGCCAGCAGCGAGTATGTGCGGAGCGAAGAGACCCAGTACTTC; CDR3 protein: CASSEYVRSEETQYF
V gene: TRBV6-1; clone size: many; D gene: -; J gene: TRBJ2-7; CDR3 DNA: TGTGCCAGCGGAGACGGACCCAGAGAAGGCGAGCAGTACTTC; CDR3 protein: CASGDGPREGEQYF
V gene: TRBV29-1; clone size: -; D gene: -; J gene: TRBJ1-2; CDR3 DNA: TGCAGCGTTGCAAGGGACGGAAGTAACTATGGCTACACCTTC; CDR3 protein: CSVARDGSNYGYTF
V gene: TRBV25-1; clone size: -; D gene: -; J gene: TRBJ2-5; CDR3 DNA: TGTGCCAGCAGTGAGACCCAGTACTTC; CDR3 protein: CASSETQYF
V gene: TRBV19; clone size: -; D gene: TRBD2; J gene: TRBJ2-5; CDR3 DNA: TGTGCCAGCAGCCTCGGACTAGCGGGTCGGGAGACCCAGTACTTC; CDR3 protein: CASSLGLAGRETQYF
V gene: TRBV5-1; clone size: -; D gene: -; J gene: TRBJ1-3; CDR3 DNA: TGCGCCAGCAGCCCCTGGTCCCCAGGGGCCTTCTCTGGAAACACCATATATTTT; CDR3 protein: CASSPWSPGAFSGNTIYF
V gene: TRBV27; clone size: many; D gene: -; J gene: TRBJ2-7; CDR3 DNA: TGTGCCAGCAGTGAGCCGGGTCCTTCGAACGAGCAGTACTTC; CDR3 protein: CASSEPGPSNEQYF
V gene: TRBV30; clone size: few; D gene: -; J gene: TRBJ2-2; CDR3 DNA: TGTGCCTGGAGTAAATCCCCGGGACACCGAACCGGGGAGCTGTTTTTT; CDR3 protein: CAWSKSPGHRTGELFF
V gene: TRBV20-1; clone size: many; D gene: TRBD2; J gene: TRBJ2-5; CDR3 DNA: TGCAGTGCCTCGAGCTGGACTAGCACCTCCGGGGAGACCCAGTACTTC; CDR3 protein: CSASSWTSTSGETQYF
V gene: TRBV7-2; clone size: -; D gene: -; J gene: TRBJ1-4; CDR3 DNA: TGTGCCAGCAACCGGGAAGGTTCGTTTTTT; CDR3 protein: CASNREGSFF
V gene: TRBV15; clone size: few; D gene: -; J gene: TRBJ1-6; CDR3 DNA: TGTGCCACCAGCAGAGCGGCAGGGCTGGGTAATTCACCCCTCCACTTT; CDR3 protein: CATSRAAGLGNSPLHF
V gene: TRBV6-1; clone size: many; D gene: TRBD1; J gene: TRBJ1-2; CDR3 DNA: TGTGCCAGCAGAAATCCGGGACAGGGGGCCTACACCTTC; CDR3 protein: CASRNPGQGAYTF
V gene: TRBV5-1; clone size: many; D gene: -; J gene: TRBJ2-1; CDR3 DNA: TGCGCCAGCAGCTTGGCAGGGAATGCGCACTACAATGAGCAGTTCTTC; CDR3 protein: CASSLAGNAHYNEQFF
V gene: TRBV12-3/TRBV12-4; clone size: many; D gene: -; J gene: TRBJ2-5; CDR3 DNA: TGTGCCAGCAGCTACCGCCCGACCCAAGAGACCCAGTACTTC; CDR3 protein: CASSYRPTQETQYF
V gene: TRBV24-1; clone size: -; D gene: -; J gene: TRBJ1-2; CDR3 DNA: TGTGCCACCAGTGATTTGTGGGGATCTGGCTACACCTTC; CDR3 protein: CATSDLWGSGYTF
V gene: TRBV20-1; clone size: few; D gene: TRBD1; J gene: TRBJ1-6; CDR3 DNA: TGCAGTGCTAGAAAAGGGACAGGGTTTAATTCACCCCTCCACTTT; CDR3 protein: CSARKGTGFNSPLHF
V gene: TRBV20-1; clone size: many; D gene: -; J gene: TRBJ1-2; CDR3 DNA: TGCAGTGCTAGAGTAAACTATGGCTACACCTTC; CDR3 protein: CSARVNYGYTF
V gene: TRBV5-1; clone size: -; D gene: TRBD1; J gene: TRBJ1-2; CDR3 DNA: TGCGCCAGCAGCTGTGGGGGGACAGCTAACTATGGCTACACCTTC; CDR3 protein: CASSCGGTANYGYTF
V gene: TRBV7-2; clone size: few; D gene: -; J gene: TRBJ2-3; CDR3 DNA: TGTGCCAGCAGCTTAGCACCTAGCTGGGTTTCAGATACGCAGTATTTT; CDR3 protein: CASSLAPSWVSDTQYF
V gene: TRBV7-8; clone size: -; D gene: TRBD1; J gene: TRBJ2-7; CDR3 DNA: TGTACCAGCAGCTTCGGGACAGGGACCTACGAGCAGTACTTC; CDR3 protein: CTSSFGTGTYEQYF
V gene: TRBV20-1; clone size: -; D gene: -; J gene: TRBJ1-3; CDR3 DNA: TGCAGTGCCACAGATTCTGGAAACACCATATATTTT; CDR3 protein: CSATDSGNTIYF
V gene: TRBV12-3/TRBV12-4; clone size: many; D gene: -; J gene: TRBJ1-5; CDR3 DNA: TGTGCCAGCAGTTTGTCGGGCGGCGTGGGCGTTAGTCAGCCCCAGCATTTT; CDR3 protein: CASSLSGGVGVSQPQHF
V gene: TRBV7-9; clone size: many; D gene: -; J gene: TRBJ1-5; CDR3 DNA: TGTGCCAGCAGCGACACAGGGTCTAGACAGCCCCAGCATTTT; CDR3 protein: CASSDTGSRQPQHF
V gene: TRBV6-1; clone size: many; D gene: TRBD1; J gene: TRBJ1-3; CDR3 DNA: TGTGCCAGCAGAAAGGACAGGGCAAGGGGAAACACCATATATTTT; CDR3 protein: CASRKDRARGNTIYF
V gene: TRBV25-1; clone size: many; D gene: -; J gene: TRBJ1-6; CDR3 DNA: TGTGCCAGCAGTGGGGCGGGGGGCTATAATTCACCCCTCCACTTT; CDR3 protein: CASSGAGGYNSPLHF
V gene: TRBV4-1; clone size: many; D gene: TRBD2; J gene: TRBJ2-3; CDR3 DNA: TGCGCCAGCAGCCAGGGCGGACTAGCGGGAGTAGGGGATACGCAGTATTTT; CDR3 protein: CASSQGGLAGVGDTQYF
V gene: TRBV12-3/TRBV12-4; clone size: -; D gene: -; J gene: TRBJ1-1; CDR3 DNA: TGTGCCAGCAGCTTCTTCCCGAGGCAGGGGCACACTGAAGCTTTCTTT; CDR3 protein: CASSFFPRQGHTEAFF
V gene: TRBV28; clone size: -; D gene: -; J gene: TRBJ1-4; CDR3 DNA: TGTGCCAGCAGTGTAGAGGAAAAACTGTTTTTT; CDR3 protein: CASSVEEKLFF
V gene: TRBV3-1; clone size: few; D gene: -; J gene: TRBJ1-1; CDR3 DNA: TGTGCCAGCAGCCTCAACCCGGGGGAAAGAAGTGAAGCTTTCTTT; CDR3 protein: CASSLNPGERSEAFF
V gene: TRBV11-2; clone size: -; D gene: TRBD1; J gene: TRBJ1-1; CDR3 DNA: TGTGCCAGCAGCTTAGATCAGGGACAGAGGGCTTTCTTT; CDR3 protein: CASSLDQGQRAFF
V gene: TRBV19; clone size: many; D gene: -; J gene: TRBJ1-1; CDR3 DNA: TGTGCCAGTAGTGAAGGGGGAACGAACACTGAAGCTTTCTTT; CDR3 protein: CASSEGGTNTEAFF
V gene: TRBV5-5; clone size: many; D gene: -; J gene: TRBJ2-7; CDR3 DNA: TGTGCCAGCAGCTTGATGGGGGAAGCCTACGAGCAGTACTTC; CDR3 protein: CASSLMGEAYEQYF
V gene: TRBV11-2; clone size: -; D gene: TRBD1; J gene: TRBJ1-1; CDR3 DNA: TGTGCCAGCAGCGCGAGGGACAGCTCGAACACTGAAGCTTTCTTT; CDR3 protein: CASSARDSSNTEAFF
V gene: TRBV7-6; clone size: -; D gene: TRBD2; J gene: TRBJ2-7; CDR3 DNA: TGTGCCAGCAGCAACCCCCCGTCGGGACTAGCACTCTCCTACGAGCAGTACTTC; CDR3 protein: CASSNPPSGLALSYEQYF
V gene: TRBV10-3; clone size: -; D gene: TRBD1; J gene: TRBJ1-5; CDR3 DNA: TGTGCCACCGGACAGGGACTGATTGGGCGGCCCCAGCACTTT; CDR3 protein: CATGQGLIGRPQHF
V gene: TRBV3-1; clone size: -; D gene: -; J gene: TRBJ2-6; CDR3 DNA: TGTGCCAGCAGCCAAGATTCACACGTCTCTGGGGCCAACGTCCTGACTTTC; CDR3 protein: CASSQDSHVSGANVLTF
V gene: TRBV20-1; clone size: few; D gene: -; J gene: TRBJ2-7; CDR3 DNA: TGCAGTGCCAGGGGTTCCAGCGGATACGAGCAGTACTTC; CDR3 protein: CSARGSSGYEQYF
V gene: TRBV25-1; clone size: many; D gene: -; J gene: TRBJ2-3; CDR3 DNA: TGTGCCAGCAGTGAATTACGGGCAGCTAGCACAGATACGCAGTATTTT; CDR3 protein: CASSELRAASTDTQYF
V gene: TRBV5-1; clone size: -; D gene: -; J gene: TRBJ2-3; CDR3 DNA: TGCGCCAGCAGCTCTCCCCCCGATCGGCTATCTAGCACAGATACGCAGTATTTT; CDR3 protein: CASSSPPDRLSSTDTQYF
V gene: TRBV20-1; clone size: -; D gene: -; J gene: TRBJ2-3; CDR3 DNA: TGCAGTGCTGGGACAGCGGGGGTCACAGATACGCAGTATTTT; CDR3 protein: CSAGTAGVTDTQYF
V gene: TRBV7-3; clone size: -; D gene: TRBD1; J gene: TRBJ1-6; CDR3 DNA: TGTGCCAGCAGCTCCGGACAGGGGCGGAATTCACCCCTCCACTTT; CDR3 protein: CASSSGQGRNSPLHF
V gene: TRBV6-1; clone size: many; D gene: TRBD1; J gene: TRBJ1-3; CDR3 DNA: TGTGCCAGCAGCCTGACAGGGAGCGGAAACACCATATATTTT; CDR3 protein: CASSLTGSGNTIYF
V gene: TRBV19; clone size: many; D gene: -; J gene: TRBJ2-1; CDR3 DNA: TGTGCCAGTACAGAAGAACCTTACAATGAGCAGTTCTTC; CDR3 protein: CASTEEPYNEQFF
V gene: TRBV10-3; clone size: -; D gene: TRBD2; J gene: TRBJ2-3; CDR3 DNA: TGTGCCATCAGTTCCGGGACTAGCGGGGGTTTCACAGATACGCAGTATTTT; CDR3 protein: CAISSGTSGGFTDTQYF
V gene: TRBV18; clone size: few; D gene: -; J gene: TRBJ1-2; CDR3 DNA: TGTGCCAGCTCACCATTCCCAGCTAACTATGGCTACACCTTC; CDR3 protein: CASSPFPANYGYTF